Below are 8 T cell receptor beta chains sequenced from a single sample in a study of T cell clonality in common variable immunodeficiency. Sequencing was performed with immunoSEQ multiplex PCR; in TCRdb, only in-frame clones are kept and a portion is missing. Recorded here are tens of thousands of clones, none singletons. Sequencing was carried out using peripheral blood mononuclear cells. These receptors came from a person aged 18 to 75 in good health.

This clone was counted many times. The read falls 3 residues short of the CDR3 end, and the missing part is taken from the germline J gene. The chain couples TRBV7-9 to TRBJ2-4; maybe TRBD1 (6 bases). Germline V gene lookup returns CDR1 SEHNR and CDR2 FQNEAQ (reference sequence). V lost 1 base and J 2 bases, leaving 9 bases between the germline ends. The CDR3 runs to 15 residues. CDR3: CASSLGTGTKNIQYF. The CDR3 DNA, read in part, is TGTGCCAGCAGCTTAGGTACAGGGACCAAAAACATT.

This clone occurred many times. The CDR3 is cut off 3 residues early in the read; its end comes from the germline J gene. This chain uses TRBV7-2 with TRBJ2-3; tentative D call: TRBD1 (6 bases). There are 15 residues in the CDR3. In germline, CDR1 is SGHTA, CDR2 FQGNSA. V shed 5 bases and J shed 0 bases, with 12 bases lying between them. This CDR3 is CASSPGQMSTDTQYF. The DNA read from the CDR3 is TGTGCCAGCAGCCCCGGACAGATGAGCACAGATACG.

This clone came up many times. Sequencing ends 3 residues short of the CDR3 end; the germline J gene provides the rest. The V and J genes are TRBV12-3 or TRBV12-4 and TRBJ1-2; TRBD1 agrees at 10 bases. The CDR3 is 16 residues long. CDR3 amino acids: CASTTNSAGTGAGYTF. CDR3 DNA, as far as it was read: TGTGCCAGCACCACCAACTCTGCCGGGACAGGGGCCGGC.

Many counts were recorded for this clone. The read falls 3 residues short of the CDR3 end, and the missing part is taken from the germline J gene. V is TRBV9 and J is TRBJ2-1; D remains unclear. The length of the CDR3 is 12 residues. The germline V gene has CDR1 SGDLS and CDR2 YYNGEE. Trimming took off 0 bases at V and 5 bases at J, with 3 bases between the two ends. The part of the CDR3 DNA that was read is TGTGCCAGCAGCGTAGATAACAATGAG. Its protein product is CASSVDNNE. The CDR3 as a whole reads CASSVDNNEQFF. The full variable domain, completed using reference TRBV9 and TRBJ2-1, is DSGVTQTPKHLITATGQRVTLRCSPRSGDLSVYWYQQSLDQGLQFLIQYYNGEERAKGNILERFSAQQFPDLHSELNLSSLELGDSALYFCASSVDNNEQFFGPGTRLTVL.

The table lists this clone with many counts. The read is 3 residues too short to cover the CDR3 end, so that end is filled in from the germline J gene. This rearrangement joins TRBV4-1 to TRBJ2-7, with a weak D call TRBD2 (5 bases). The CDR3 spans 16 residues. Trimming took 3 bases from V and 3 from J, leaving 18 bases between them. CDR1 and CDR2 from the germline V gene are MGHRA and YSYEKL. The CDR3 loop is CASSQTLATWDYEQYF. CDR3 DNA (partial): TGCGCCAGCAGCCAGACCTTAGCGACCTGGGACTACGAG.

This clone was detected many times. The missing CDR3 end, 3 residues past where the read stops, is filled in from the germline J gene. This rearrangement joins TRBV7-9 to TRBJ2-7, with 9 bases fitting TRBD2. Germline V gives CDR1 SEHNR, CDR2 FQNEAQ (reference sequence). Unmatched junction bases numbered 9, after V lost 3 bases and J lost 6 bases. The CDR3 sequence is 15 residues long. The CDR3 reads CASSLLAGDGGEQYF. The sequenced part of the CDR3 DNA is TGTGCCAGCAGCTTGTTAGCGGGAGATGGGGGCGAG.

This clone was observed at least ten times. The CDR3 loop is CASSGTSYNEQFF. Partial CDR3 DNA: TGTGCCAGCAGCGGGACTAGCTACAATGAG. The chain carries TRBV9 and TRBJ2-1; 7 positions match TRBD2. The read terminates 3 residues ahead of where the CDR3 ends, so the germline J gene completes it. The length of the CDR3 is 13 residues. After removal of 3 bases from V and 3 bases from J, the junction contained 0 bases not matched to a gene. Germline CDR1 and CDR2: SGDLS and YYNGEE.

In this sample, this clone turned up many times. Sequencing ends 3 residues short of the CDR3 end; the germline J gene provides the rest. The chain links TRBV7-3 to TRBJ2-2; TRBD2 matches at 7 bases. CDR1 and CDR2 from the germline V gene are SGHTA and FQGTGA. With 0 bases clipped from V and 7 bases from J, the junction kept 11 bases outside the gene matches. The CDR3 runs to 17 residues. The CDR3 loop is CASSLTLDQAGLGELFF. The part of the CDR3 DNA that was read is TGTGCCAGCAGCTTAACCCTCGACCAAGCGGGACTCGGGGAG.